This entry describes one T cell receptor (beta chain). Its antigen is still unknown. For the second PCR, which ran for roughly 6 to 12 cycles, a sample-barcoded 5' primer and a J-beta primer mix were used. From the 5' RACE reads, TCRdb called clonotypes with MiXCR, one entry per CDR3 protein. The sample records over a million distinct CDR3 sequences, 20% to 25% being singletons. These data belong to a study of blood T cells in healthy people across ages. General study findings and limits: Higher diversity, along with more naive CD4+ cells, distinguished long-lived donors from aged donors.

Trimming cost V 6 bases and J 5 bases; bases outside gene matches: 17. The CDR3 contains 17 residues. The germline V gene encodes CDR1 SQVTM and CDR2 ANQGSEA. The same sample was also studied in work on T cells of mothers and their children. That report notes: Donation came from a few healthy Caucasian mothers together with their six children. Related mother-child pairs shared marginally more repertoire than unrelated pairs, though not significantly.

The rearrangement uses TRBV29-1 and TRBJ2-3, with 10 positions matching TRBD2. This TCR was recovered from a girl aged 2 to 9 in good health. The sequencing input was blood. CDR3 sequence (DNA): TGCAGCGTCCAAGGGGGCCAACTAGCGGGGAGGTTAGATACGCAGTATTTT. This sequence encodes CSVQGGQLAGRLDTQYF.